This T cell receptor beta chain was found in a study of T-cell memory formation after mild COVID-19. Study in general: Each donor largely had its own TCR clusters. Study-level findings and limits: Some clones that responded were present in memory (sampled pre-infection), which suggests cross-reactive memory joined. There was a balanced CD4/CD8 profile in clones contracting day 15 to 85, and later expanders leaned CD4+.

Unmatched junction bases numbered 5, after V lost 6 bases and J lost 0 bases. The CDR3 extends over 14 amino acids. Germline-derived CDR1 and CDR2 are MNHNS and SASEGT. Worth noting for this clonotype: The antigen is unknown.

Constant-segment primers served in 5'RACE that generated TCR alpha and TCR beta cDNA libraries bearing sample barcodes and UMIs. TCRdb used MiXCR to reprocess the 5' RACE reads, holding one entry per CDR3 protein. The sample comprises about 210,000 distinct CDR3 sequences, about 11% of which are singletons, and 2.5% to 3.5% rests with the top ten. V usage is TRBV6-1 and J usage is TRBJ2-7, with 7 bases aligning to TRBD1. This TCR was recovered from a man between 18 and 29 years old who had mild COVID-19 (a few samples of this study predate the infection). Cell type and time point are not known. Sequences were obtained from PBMCs or a T cell subset sorted from them (not recorded which). This chain's CDR3 is CASRTGFHSYEQYV. CDR3 sequence (DNA): TGTGCCAGCAGGACAGGGTTCCACTCCTACGAGCAGTACGTC.